This T cell receptor beta chain derives from a study of identical twins. Germline CDR1 is DFQATT and CDR2 is SNEGSKA (reference sequence). This CDR3 comprises 12 residues. V gave up 4 bases and J gave up 8 bases, with 14 bases separating them. TCRdb called the 5' RACE reads again in MiXCR, with one record for every CDR3 protein. Of about 720,000 distinct CDR3 sequences detected, about 18% appear once; the ten largest clones hold about an eighth. The data also belong to a second study, concerning T cells expressing NK-cell markers. That study adds: Several experiments added an anti-gamma-delta TCR antibody to sort only alpha-beta TCR T cells.

Sequenced sample: PBMCs. The rearrangement links TRBV20-1 to TRBJ1-1, with D possibly matching TRBD1 (5 bases). This sequence was found in a woman aged 18-35 years in good health. The CDR3 DNA sequence: TGCAGTGCTATCCGCCAGGGCGGAGAAGCTTTCTTT. Its translation: CSAIRQGGEAFF.